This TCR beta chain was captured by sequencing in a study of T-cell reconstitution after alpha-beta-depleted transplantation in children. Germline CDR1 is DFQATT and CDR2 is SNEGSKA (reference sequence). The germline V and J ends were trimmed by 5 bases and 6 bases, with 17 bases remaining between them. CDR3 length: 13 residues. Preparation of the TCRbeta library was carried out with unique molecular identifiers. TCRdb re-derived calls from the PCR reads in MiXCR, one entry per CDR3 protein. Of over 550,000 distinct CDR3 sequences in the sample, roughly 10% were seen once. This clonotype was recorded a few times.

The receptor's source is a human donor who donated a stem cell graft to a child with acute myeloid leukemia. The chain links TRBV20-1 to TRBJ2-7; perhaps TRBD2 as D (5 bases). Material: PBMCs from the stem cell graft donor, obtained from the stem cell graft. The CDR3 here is CSASKALGAEQYF. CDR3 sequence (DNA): TGCAGTGCTTCCAAAGCCTTGGGAGCCGAGCAGTACTTC.